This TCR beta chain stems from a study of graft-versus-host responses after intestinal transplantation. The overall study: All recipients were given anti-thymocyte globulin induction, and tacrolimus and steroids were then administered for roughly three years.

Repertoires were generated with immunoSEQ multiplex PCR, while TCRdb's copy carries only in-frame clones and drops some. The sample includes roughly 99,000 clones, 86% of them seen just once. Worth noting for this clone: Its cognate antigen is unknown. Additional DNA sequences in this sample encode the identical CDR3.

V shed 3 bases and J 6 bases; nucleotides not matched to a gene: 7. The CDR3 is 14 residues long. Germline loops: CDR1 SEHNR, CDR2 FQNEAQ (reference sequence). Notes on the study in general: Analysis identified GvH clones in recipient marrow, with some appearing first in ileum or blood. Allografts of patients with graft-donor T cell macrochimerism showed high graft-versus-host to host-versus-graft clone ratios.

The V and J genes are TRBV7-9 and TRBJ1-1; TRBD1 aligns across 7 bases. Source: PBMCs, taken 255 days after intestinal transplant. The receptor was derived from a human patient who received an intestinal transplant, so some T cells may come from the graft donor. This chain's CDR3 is CASSFRDREPEAFF. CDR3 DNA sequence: TGTGCCAGCAGCTTTCGTGACAGGGAACCTGAAGCTTTCTTT.